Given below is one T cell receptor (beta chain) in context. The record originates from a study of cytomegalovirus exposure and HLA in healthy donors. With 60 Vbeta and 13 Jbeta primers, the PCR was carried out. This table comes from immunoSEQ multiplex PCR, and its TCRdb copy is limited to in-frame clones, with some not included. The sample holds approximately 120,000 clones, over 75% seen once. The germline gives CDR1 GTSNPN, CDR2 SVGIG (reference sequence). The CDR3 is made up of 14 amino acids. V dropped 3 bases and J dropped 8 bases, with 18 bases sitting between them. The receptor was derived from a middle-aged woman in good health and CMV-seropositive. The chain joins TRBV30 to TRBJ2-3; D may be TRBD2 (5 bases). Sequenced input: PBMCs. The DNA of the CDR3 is TGTGCCTGGAGCCCGGAGGTTCTAAGGGTTACGCAGTATTTT. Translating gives CAWSPEVLRVTQYF.